This T cell receptor beta chain was retrieved from a study of shared clonotypes between healthy human individuals. Terminally differentiated effector memory CD45RA+ cells were excluded by CCR7 positive selection of CD45RO-negative cells. Participating donors were healthy, HIV-negative adults free of recent acute infections or vaccinations. The germline V gene encodes CDR1 MDHEN and CDR2 SYDVKM. The V gene end was trimmed by 7 bases and the J gene end by 7 bases; junction bases not matched to a gene: 4. CDR3 length equals 12 residues. It was 150 to 200 ng DNA, around 33,000 T cell genomes, that sorted-subset replicate PCRs used. Repertoires were generated with immunoSEQ multiplex PCR, while TCRdb's copy carries only in-frame clones and drops some. The sample holds roughly 2.1 million clones, 85% to 95% seen once. Worth noting for this clone: Antigen: not known.

Broader study findings: Generation of non-shared clonotypes was less probable than generation of clonotypes shared by all four donors.

Sequenced sample: naive CD8+ T cells from PBMCs. The chain recombines TRBV28 with TRBJ2-1; 7 bases match TRBD1. This clonotype originated in a man aged 18 to 29 in good health. Some clones in this sample may be carry-over from other donors' samples. Here the CDR3 DNA reads TGTGCCAGCACCCAGGGGGTTAATGAGCAGTTCTTC. Amino acid sequence: CASTQGVNEQFF.